The clone carrying this TCR beta chain was counted between two and nine times. The data belong to a study of human T cells and chemical hapten exposure. TCRdb re-analysed the RACE reads in MiXCR, keeping a single row per CDR3 protein. The sample lists roughly 97,000 distinct CDR3 sequences, roughly 27% occurring once. Indicated time point: patch test 3, about 24 weeks after DPC sensitization. Treatment specified: therapeutic diphenylcyclopropenone sensitization with weekly scalp DPC. This CDR3 is 14 amino acids long. Trimming shortened V by 5 bases and J by 6 bases, and 13 bases separated the two germline ends. CDR1 and CDR2 from the germline V gene are SEHNR and FQNEAQ (reference sequence).

Source: whole blood, taken in connection with sensitization to the hapten diphenylcyclopropenone (DPC). V is TRBV7-9 and J is TRBJ2-2, with D tentatively TRBD1 (6 bases). The receptor was isolated from a man between 35 and 55 years old with alopecia areata. Some clones in this sample may be carry-over from other donors' samples. This CDR3 is CASSKGGSAGELFF. The CDR3 DNA follows: TGTGCCAGCAGCAAAGGGGGTTCGGCCGGGGAGCTGTTTTTT.